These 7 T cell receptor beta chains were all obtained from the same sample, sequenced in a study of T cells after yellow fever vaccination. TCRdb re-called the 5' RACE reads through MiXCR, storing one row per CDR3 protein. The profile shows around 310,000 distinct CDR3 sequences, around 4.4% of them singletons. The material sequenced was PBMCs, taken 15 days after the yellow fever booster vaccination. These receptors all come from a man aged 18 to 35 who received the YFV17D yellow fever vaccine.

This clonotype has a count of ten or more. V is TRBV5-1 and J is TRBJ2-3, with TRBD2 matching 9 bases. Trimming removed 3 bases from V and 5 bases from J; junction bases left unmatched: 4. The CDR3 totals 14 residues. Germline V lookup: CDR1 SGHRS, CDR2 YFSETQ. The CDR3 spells CASSYGLARDTQYF. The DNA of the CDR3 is TGCGCCAGCAGCTATGGACTAGCGAGAGATACGCAGTATTTT.

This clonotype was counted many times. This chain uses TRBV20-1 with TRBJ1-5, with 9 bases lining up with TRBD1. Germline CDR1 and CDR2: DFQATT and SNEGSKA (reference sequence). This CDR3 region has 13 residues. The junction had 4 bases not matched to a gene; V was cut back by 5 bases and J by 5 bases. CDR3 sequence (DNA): TGCAGTGCTTGGGGACAGGGACATCAGCCCCAGCATTTT. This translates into CSAWGQGHQPQHF.

DNA for the CDR3: TGTGCCATCAGTGAACCGGGGCACGGAGAGTTCTATGGCTACACCTTC. Translation: CAISEPGHGEFYGYTF. J is TRBJ1-2 and V is TRBV10-3; a possible D gene is TRBD1 (5 bases). CDR3 length: 16 residues. The V end lost 3 bases, the J end lost 4 bases, and 18 bases lay between the germline ends. Germline V gene lookup returns CDR1 ENHRY and CDR2 SYGVKD.

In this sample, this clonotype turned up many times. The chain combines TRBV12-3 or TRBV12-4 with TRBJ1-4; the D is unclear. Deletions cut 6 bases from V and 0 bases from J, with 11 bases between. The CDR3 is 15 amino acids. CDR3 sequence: CASRGSGPTNEKLFF. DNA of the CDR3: TGTGCCAGCAGGGGCTCGGGCCCAACTAATGAAAAACTGTTTTTT.

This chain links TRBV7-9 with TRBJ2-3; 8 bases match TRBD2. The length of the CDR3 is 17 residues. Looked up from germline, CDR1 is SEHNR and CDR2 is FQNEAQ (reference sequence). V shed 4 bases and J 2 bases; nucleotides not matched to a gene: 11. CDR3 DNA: TGTGCCAGCAGCTCGACACGAGCGGGGGCCTCCACAGATACGCAGTATTTT. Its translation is CASSSTRAGASTDTQYF. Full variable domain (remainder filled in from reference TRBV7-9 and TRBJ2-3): DTGVSQNPRHKITKRGQNVTFRCDPISEHNRLYWYRQTLGQGPEFLTYFQNEAQLEKSRLLSDRFSAERPKGSFSTLEIQRTEQGDSAMYLCASSSTRAGASTDTQYFGPGTRLTVL.

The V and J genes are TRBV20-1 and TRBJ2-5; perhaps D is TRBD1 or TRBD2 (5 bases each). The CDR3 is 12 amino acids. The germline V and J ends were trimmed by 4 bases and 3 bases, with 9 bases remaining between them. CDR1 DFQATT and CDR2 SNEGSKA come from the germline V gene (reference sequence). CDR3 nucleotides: TGCAGTGCTACCGGGACGAAAGAGACCCAGTACTTC. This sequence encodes CSATGTKETQYF.

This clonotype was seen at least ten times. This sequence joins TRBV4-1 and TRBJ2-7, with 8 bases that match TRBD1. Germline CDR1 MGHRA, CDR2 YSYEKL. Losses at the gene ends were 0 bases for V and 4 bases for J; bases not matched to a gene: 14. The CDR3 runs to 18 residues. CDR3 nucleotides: TGCGCCAGCAGCCAAGATCTTCTTGGGGACAGGTACCATTACGAGCAGTACTTC. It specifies CASSQDLLGDRYHYEQYF.